The rows below give T cell receptor beta chains drawn from one sample of a study of shared clonotypes between healthy human individuals. The data were produced by immunoSEQ multiplex PCR, yet TCRdb's version contains in-frame clones alone and is incomplete. The sample includes hundreds of thousands of clones, 96% seen only once; the top ten take around 0.1%. Sequenced sample: naive CD8+ T cells sorted from blood. The source is a woman aged 25 to 39 in good health. Both conserved end residues are part of each CDR3. The D gene is left open where the match is weak. The size entry is marked missing in some rows and otherwise reads once, few, many or a size class.

J,size,D,V,CDR3,DNA
TRBJ2-3,-,-,TRBV6-1,CASSDGAEGTDTQYF,TGTGCCAGCAGTGACGGTGCGGAAGGCACAGATACGCAGTATTTT
TRBJ2-7,-,TRBD2,TRBV28,CASRPFASGSYEQYF,TGTGCCAGCAGACCCTTCGCTAGCGGGAGCTACGAGCAGTACTTC
TRBJ1-2,-,-,TRBV9,CASSVEDSWGLAGYGYTF,TGTGCCAGCAGCGTAGAGGATTCGTGGGGGCTGGCAGGCTATGGCTACACCTTC
TRBJ1-1,-,-,TRBV9,CASSGSGVLPEAFF,TGTGCCAGCAGCGGAAGTGGGGTGCTTCCTGAAGCTTTCTTT
TRBJ1-1,-,-,TRBV4-1,CASSQHKNTEAFF,TGCGCCAGCAGCCAACACAAGAACACTGAAGCTTTCTTT
TRBJ2-7,-,-,TRBV27,CASSQGSGSYEQYF,TGTGCCAGCAGCCAAGGGAGCGGATCCTACGAGCAGTACTTC
TRBJ2-2,-,TRBD2,TRBV30,CAWSVQETSGSLYDTGELFF,TGTGCCTGGAGTGTACAGGAGACTAGCGGGAGTCTTTACGACACCGGGGAGCTGTTTTTT
TRBJ1-1,-,-,TRBV19,CASSIAGAGNTEAFF,TGTGCCAGTAGTATAGCAGGGGCCGGAAACACTGAAGCTTTCTTT
TRBJ1-1,-,-,TRBV7-9,CASSPRGGNTEAFF,TGTGCCAGCAGCCCGCGGGGAGGGAACACTGAAGCTTTCTTT
TRBJ2-1,-,TRBD2,TRBV5-1,CASSLIPGLAGVATSYNEQFF,TGCGCCAGCAGCTTGATACCGGGACTAGCGGGAGTGGCTACCTCCTACAATGAGCAGTTCTTC
TRBJ1-5,-,-,TRBV6-6,CASSYLIDSNQPQHF,TGTGCCAGCAGTTACCTGATAGATAGCAATCAGCCCCAGCATTTT
TRBJ1-4,-,-,TRBV28,CASSSTGATNEKLFF,TGTGCCAGCAGTTCGACAGGTGCAACTAATGAAAAACTGTTTTTT
TRBJ2-2,-,-,TRBV4-1,CASSHTGGRGSTGELFF,TGCGCCAGCAGCCATACAGGCGGTCGAGGCAGCACCGGGGAGCTGTTTTTT
TRBJ2-3,few,-,TRBV10-3,CAISEDIADFTDTQYF,TGTGCCATCAGTGAGGATATAGCGGACTTCACAGATACGCAGTATTTT
TRBJ2-5,-,-,TRBV27,CASSLFAGLQETQYF,TGTGCCAGCAGTTTATTTGCGGGCCTACAAGAGACCCAGTACTTC
TRBJ2-1,-,TRBD2,TRBV27,CASSTFAGTSGSEQFF,TGTGCCAGCAGCACCTTTGCCGGGACTAGCGGGAGTGAGCAGTTCTTC
TRBJ2-7,-,TRBD1,TRBV29-1,CSVGGTGNIYEQYF,TGCAGCGTTGGGGGGACAGGGAACATCTACGAGCAGTACTTC
TRBJ2-5,-,TRBD2,TRBV28,CASSFLLAEQETQYF,TGTGCCAGCAGTTTTCTACTAGCGGAGCAAGAGACCCAGTACTTC
TRBJ2-7,-,-,TRBV28,CASSLSEWTRDEQYF,TGTGCCAGCAGTTTAAGTGAGTGGACTCGGGACGAGCAGTACTTC
TRBJ1-3,-,-,TRBV30,CAWSFLAGNTIYF,TGTGCCTGGAGTTTTCTCGCTGGAAACACCATATATTTT
TRBJ2-7,-,-,TRBV28,CASSPEGSYEQYF,TGTGCCAGCAGCCCCGAAGGGTCCTACGAGCAGTACTTC
TRBJ2-3,-,TRBD2,TRBV7-3,CASSGNGREVKNTQYF,TGTGCCAGCAGCGGAAACGGGCGGGAGGTCAAAAATACGCAGTATTTT
TRBJ2-1,once,-,TRBV5-4,CASSFWSSYNEQFF,TGTGCCAGCAGCTTCTGGAGCTCCTACAATGAGCAGTTCTTC
TRBJ2-1,-,-,TRBV6-1,CASSDYGNYNEQFF,TGTGCCAGCAGTGATTACGGCAACTACAATGAGCAGTTCTTC
TRBJ2-5,-,-,TRBV10-3,CAISVSREETQYF,TGTGCCATCAGTGTTTCCAGGGAAGAGACCCAGTACTTC
TRBJ1-2,-,TRBD1,TRBV7-9,CASSRGGQGALYGYTF,TGTGCCAGCAGCCGAGGAGGACAGGGGGCGCTTTATGGCTACACCTTC
TRBJ2-5,-,TRBD2,TRBV5-4,CASSEGVSSGRGETQYF,TGTGCCAGCAGCGAGGGTGTATCTAGCGGGAGAGGGGAGACCCAGTACTTC
TRBJ2-5,few,-,TRBV10-3,CAISEWSSEQETQYF,TGTGCCATCAGTGAGTGGTCCAGCGAACAAGAGACCCAGTACTTC
TRBJ2-1,-,-,TRBV6-5,CASSYTTKSSYNEQFF,TGTGCCAGCAGTTACACTACAAAGAGCTCCTACAATGAGCAGTTCTTC